This passage covers 4 T cell receptor beta chains from one sample sequenced in a study of breast tumors, draining lymph nodes, adjacent tissues. Axillary draining lymph nodes of breast cancer patients supplied the node samples. Each CDR3 protein is one row after TCRdb ran MiXCR on the multiplex PCR reads. The repertoire has more than 200,000 distinct CDR3 sequences, approximately 30% of them found once; the top ten carry roughly 1.5%. The source material was axillary lymph node tissue. The receptors here all came from a female donor with breast cancer. Some clones in this sample may be carry-over from other donors' samples.

At least ten counts were recorded for this clonotype. The V and J genes are TRBV7-9 and TRBJ2-4; TRBD1 agrees at 8 bases. With V trimmed by 5 bases and J by 0 bases, 9 bases remained unmatched. The germline CDR1 and CDR2 sequences are SEHNR and FQNEAQ (reference sequence). The CDR3 has 17 residues. CDR3 sequence: CASSPLWDRLAKNIQYF. CDR3 nucleotide sequence: TGTGCCAGCAGCCCCCTTTGGGACAGGCTAGCCAAAAACATTCAGTACTTC.

There are many counts of this clonotype. This chain uses TRBV5-6 with TRBJ2-5, with a weak D call TRBD2 (6 bases). Germline assignment: CDR1 SGHDT and CDR2 YYEEEE. V lost 4 bases, J lost 3 bases, and 16 bases lay in between. The CDR3 sequence is 15 residues long. In DNA, the CDR3 is TGTGCCAGCAGCAAACGCGGGACGGCCGAAGAGACCCAGTACTTC. It is translated as CASSKRGTAEETQYF.

About this clonotype: One end of the junction varies from germline; a read error may be responsible. The chain joins TRBV5-4 to TRBJ1-4, with D unresolved. The CDR3 spans 15 residues. CDR1 and CDR2 from the germline V gene are SGHNT and YYREEE (reference sequence). The CDR3 nucleotides are TGTGCCAGCAGCTTTAACACAGCCCCTTTTGAAAAACTGTTTTTC. Protein: CASSFNTAPFEKLFF.

This clonotype showed up many times. The chain is built from TRBV7-9 and TRBJ2-3, with 9 bases matching TRBD1. J gave up 5 bases and V 5 bases, and 5 bases lay outside the gene matches. The CDR3 is 14 amino acids. From germline, CDR1 is SEHNR and CDR2 FQNEAQ (reference sequence). The CDR3 nucleotides are TGTGCCAGCAGCAGACAGGGGGGTGTAGATACGCAGTATTTT. Residues: CASSRQGGVDTQYF.